This T cell receptor (beta chain) was captured in a study of blood T cell repertoires in COVID-19. This clone turned up a few times. Only in-frame clones appear in the TCRdb table, and some are missing; sequencing was by immunoSEQ multiplex PCR. The sample lists 300,000 to 400,000 clones; around 83% were seen once. Deletions cut 1 base from V and 7 bases from J, with 13 bases between. CDR3 size: 15 residues. Germline assignment: CDR1 LNHDA and CDR2 SQIVND (reference sequence). The sequencing sample was made of peripheral blood. The source is a man aged 30 to 45 with active or convalescent COVID-19. V is TRBV19 and J is TRBJ1-4; unclear D gene. The chain's CDR3 is CASSIVRRRAEKLFF. CDR3 nucleotide sequence: TGTGCCAGTAGTATAGTAAGGCGGCGGGCTGAAAAACTGTTTTTT. The variable domain in full, completed from reference TRBV19 and TRBJ1-4, reads DGGITQSPKYLFRKEGQNVTLSCEQNLNHDAMYWYRQDPGQGLRLIYYSQIVNDFQKGDIAEGYSVSREKKESFPLTVTSAQKNPTAFYLCASSIVRRRAEKLFFGSGTQLSVL.